The clone carrying this T cell receptor (beta chain) was observed a handful of times. Its antigen is currently unknown. The V gene lost 2 bases and the J gene lost 13 bases, with 12 bases spanning the gap. This CDR3 has 12 amino acids. Germline V lookup: CDR1 MNHEY, CDR2 SVGEGT. TCRdb fed the RT-PCR reads into MiXCR, producing one record per CDR3 protein. The sample includes more than 450,000 distinct CDR3 sequences, 10% to 15% seen only once; the top ten take roughly a tenth. This specimen comes from a study of response to subunit inactivated influenza vaccine. Study-wide results and caveats: It was the authors' suggestion that each seasonal influenza vaccination recruits few new T cells.

The sequencing used PBMCs from blood, collected on the day of vaccination. The chain combines TRBV6-2 or TRBV6-3 with TRBJ2-1; the D call may be TRBD1 or TRBD2 (5 bases each). The receptor was derived from a man over 45 who received an inactivated influenza vaccine. The CDR3 spells CASSYRDVVQFF. DNA of the CDR3: TGTGCCAGCAGTTACAGGGACGTCGTCCAGTTCTTC.